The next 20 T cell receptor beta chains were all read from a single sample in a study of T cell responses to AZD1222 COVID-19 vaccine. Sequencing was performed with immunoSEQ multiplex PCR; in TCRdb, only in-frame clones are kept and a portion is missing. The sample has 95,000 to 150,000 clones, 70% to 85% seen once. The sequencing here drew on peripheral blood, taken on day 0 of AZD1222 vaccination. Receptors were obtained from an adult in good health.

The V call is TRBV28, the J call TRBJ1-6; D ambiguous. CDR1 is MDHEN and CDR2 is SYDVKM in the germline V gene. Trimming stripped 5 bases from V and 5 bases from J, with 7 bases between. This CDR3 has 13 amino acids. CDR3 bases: TGTGCCAGCAGTCAGACCCATAATTCACCCCTCCACTTT. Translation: CASSQTHNSPLHF.

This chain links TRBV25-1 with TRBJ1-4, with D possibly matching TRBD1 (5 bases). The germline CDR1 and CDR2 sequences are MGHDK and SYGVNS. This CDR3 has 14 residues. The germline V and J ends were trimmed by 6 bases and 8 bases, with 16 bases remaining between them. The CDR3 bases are TGTGCCAGCAGCGCCGGGGGGATGAGGGAAAAACTGTTTTTT. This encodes CASSAGGMREKLFF.

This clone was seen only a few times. CDR3 in amino acids: CATSDLDSLNEQFF. The CDR3 DNA is TGTGCCACCAGTGATTTGGACAGCCTCAATGAGCAGTTCTTC. The V gene is TRBV24-1, the J gene TRBJ2-1; a weak D match, TRBD1 (5 bases). Germline V gene sequence: CDR1 KGHDR, CDR2 SFDVKD. V lost 0 bases and J lost 6, with 8 bases in between. The CDR3 has 14 residues.

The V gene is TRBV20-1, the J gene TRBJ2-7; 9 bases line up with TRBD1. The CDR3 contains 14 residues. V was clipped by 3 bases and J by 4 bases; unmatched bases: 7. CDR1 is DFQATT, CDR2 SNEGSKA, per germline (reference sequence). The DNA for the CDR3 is TGCAGTGCTAGTTTGGACAGGGGAAGGTACGAGCAGTACTTC. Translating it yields CSASLDRGRYEQYF.

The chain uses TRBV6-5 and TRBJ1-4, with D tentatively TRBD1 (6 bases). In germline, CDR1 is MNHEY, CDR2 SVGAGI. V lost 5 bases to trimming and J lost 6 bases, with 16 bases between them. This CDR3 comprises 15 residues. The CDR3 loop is CASSPEIQGDEKLFF. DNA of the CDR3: TGTGCCAGCAGTCCGGAAATACAGGGAGATGAAAAACTGTTTTTT.

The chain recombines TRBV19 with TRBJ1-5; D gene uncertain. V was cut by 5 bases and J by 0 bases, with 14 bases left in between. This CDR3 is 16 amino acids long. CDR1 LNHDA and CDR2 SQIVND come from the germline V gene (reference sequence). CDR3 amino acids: CASSALAGISNQPQHF. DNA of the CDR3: TGTGCCAGTAGTGCCCTCGCGGGGATTAGCAATCAGCCCCAGCATTTT.

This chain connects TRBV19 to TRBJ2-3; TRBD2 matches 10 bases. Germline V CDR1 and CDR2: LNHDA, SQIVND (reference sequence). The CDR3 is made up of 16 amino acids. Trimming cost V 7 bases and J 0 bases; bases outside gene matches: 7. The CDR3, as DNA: TGTGCCAGTACCCAGCGGGGGGGCCCTAGCACAGATACGCAGTATTTT. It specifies CASTQRGGPSTDTQYF.

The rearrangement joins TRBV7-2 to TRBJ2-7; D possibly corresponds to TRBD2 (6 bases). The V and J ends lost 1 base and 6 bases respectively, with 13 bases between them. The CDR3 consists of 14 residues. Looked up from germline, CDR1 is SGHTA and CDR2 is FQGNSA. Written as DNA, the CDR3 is TGTGCCAGCAGCTTAGTGCGGGGCACAGGCGAGCAGTACTTC. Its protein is CASSLVRGTGEQYF.

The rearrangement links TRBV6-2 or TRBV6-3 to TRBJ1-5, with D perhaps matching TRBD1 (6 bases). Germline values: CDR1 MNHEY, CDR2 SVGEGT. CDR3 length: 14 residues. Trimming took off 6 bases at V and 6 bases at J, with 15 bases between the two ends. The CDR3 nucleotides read TGTGCCAGCAGCCCAGGGGCGGCGAGTCAGCCCCAGCATTTT. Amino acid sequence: CASSPGAASQPQHF.

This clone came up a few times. CDR3 bases: TGTGCCAGTAGTATTGGAATTGCAACTAATGAAAAACTGTTTTTT. This encodes CASSIGIATNEKLFF. The chain recombines TRBV19 with TRBJ1-4; D gene uncertain. With 3 bases removed from V and 0 bases from J, the gap between germline ends came to 8 bases. In germline, CDR1 is LNHDA, CDR2 SQIVND (reference sequence). The CDR3 has 15 residues.

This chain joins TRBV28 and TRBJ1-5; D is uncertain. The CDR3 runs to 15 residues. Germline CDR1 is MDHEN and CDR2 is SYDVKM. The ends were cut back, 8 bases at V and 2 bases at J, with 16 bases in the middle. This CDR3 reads CASSQSNGGNQPQHF. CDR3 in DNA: TGTGCCAGCTCACAGTCCAACGGGGGCAATCAGCCCCAGCATTTT.

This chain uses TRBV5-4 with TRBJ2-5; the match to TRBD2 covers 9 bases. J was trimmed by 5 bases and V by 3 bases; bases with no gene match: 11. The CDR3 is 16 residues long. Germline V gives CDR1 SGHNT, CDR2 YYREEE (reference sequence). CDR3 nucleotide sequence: TGTGCCAGCAGCTCGACGGCGGGGGGGCCTTGGGAGACCCAGTACTTC. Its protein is CASSSTAGGPWETQYF.

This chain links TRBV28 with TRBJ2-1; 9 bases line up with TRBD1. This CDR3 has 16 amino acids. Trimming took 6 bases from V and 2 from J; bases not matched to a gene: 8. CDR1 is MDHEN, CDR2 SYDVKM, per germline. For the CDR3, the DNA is TGTGCCAGCAGCCCGGGACAGGGATTTGCCTACAATGAGCAGTTCTTC. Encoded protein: CASSPGQGFAYNEQFF.

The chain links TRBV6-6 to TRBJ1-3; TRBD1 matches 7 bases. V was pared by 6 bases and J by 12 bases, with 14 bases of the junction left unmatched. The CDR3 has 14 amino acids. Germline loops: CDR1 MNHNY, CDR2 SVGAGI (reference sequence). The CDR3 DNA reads TGTGCCAGCAGCCGTACCTCGACAGGGACGGACATATATTTT. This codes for CASSRTSTGTDIYF.

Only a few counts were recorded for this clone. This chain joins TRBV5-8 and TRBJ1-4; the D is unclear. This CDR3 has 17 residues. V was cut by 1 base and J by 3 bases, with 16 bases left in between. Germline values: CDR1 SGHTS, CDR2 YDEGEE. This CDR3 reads CASSLLVVRRSNEKLFF. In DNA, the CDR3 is TGTGCCAGCAGCTTGTTGGTGGTTCGTCGGTCTAATGAAAAACTGTTTTTT.

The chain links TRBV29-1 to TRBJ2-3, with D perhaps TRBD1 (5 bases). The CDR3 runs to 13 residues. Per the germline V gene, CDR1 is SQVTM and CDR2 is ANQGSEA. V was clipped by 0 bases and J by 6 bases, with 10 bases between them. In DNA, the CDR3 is TGCAGCGTTGAAGATGGGGCCCCTGATACGCAGTATTTT. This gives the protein CSVEDGAPDTQYF.

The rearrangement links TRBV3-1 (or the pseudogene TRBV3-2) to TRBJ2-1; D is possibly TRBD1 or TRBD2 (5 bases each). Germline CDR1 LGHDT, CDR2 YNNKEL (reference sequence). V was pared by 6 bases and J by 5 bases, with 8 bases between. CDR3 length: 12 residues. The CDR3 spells CASRGRNNEQFF. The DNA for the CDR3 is TGTGCCAGCAGGGGACGGAACAATGAGCAGTTCTTC.

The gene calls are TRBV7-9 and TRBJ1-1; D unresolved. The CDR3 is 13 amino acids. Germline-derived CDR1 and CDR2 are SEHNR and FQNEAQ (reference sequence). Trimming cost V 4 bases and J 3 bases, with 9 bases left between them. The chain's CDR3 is CASSSQSYTEAFF. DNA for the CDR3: TGTGCCAGCAGCTCTCAGTCTTACACTGAAGCTTTCTTT.

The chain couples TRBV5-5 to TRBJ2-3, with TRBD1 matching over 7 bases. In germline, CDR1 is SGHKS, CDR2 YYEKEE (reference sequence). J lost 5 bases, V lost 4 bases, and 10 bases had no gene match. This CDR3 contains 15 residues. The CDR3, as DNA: TGTGCCAGCAGCCCCGGGACAGCGCGGAGAGATACGCAGTATTTT. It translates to CASSPGTARRDTQYF.

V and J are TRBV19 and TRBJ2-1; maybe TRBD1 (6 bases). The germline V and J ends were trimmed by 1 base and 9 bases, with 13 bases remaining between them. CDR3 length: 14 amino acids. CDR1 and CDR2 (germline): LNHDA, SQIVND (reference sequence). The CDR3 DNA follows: TGTGCCAGTAGTATAGGCCAGGGGTTGGGTGAGCAGTTCTTC. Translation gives CASSIGQGLGEQFF.